What follows describes a single TCR beta chain. What it recognizes is unknown. Time point given: sample taken at primary tumor resection. Without sorting, whole RNA was sequenced from tumor, nontumor lung or frozen PBMC. The CDR3 length is 16 residues. Germline CDR1 is SQVTM and CDR2 is ANQGSEA. The V gene end was trimmed by 2 bases and the J gene end by 6 bases; junction bases not matched to a gene: 13. These data come from a study of spatial heterogeneity in lung cancer. Background on the study: In the raw reads, each unique TCR and UMI combination was present more than ten times on average.

Notes on the study in general: At tumor resection, ubiquitous expanded TCRs were detected in blood more often than later.

TCRdb ran MiXCR on the 5' RACE reads and lists one entry per CDR3 protein. The data show about 75,000 distinct CDR3 sequences, about an eighth seen once. The material sequenced was PBMCs, taken at surgery. The chain employs TRBV29-1 and TRBJ2-3; the match to TRBD2 covers 8 bases. The sequence came from a male donor with early-stage non-small cell lung cancer. The CDR3 DNA reads as TGCAGCGTTGAACACACTAGCGGCTCGGGGAGGGATACGCAGTATTTT. Translated: CSVEHTSGSGRDTQYF.